The clone carrying this T cell receptor beta chain has only a few counts. Its target is unknown. The data are from a study of post-analysis software for immune sequencing data. Study-level information: In terms of disease course, relapsing-remitting, secondary progressive and progressive-relapsing multiple sclerosis were included.

TCR beta cDNA libraries included unique molecular identifiers. MiXCR was run by TCRdb on the PCR reads, yielding one entry per CDR3 protein. The repertoire holds 820,000 or so distinct CDR3 sequences, with 53% as singletons. Points from the study as a whole: Compared with controls, patients had more of five TRBV segments, including TRBV5-6, TRBV5-1 and TRBV20-1.

The CDR3 consists of 14 residues. Trimming left V 2 bases short and J 3 bases short, with 11 bases between. Per germline, CDR1 DFQATT and CDR2 SNEGSKA (reference sequence). This clonotype was sampled from a girl between 10 and 17 years old with multiple sclerosis. The sequenced sample consisted of blood. The chain carries TRBV20-1 and TRBJ2-1; D perhaps matches TRBD1 (5 bases). DNA for the CDR3: TGCAGTGCTAGAAGGCCAGGGAACTACAATGAGCAGTTCTTC. Its protein is CSARRPGNYNEQFF.